One sample yielded the 24 T cell receptor beta chains listed below, sequenced in a study of T-cell memory formation after mild COVID-19. MiXCR, applied by TCRdb to the 5' RACE reads, yields one record per CDR3 protein. The sample includes some 100,000 distinct CDR3 sequences, over 8.5% seen only once; the top ten take roughly 40%. The sample consisted of PBMCs or a T cell subset sorted from them (not recorded which). Receptors were obtained from a man between 18 and 29 years old who had mild COVID-19 (a few samples of this study predate the infection). Cell type and time point are not known.

This clonotype occurred many times. The chain has TRBV14 and TRBJ2-5, with 7 bases lining up with TRBD1. This CDR3 has 14 residues. J gave up 2 bases and V 1 base, and 1 base lay outside the gene matches. Germline V gives CDR1 SGHDN, CDR2 FVKESK. This chain's CDR3 is CASSQGGQQETQYF. CDR3 sequence (DNA): TGTGCCAGCAGCCAAGGGGGACAGCAAGAGACCCAGTACTTC.

A few counts support this clonotype. The chain uses TRBV6-5 and TRBJ1-5; D unresolved. Trimming pared 2 bases from V and 2 bases from J, leaving 4 bases between. The CDR3 covers 13 residues. The V gene's germline CDR1 is MNHEY and CDR2 SVGAGI. The CDR3 region is CASSYQGNQPQHF. The CDR3 coding sequence is TGTGCCAGCAGTTACCAGGGCAATCAGCCCCAGCATTTT.

This clonotype has more than one count but fewer than ten. The chain joins TRBV29-1 to TRBJ2-7, with D uncertain. Germline CDR1 SQVTM, CDR2 ANQGSEA. This CDR3 contains 14 residues. The V gene lost 0 bases and the J gene lost 4 bases, with 13 bases spanning the gap. CDR3 DNA sequence: TGCAGCGTTGAAGATAAGGGAAAAGGTTACGAGCAGTACTTC. It yields the protein CSVEDKGKGYEQYF.

V gene TRBV7-3 combines with J gene TRBJ1-5; 7 nucleotides align to TRBD1. The CDR3 is made up of 15 amino acids. CDR1 and CDR2 from the germline V gene are SGHTA and FQGTGA. The J segment lost 9 bases and the V segment lost 5 bases, leaving 13 bases of the junction unmatched. The CDR3 DNA reads TGTGCCAGCAGCCTAATGGACAGGAGAGGAGGGCCCCAGCATTTT. As protein: CASSLMDRRGGPQHF.

This clonotype came up a few times. The V call is TRBV7-9, the J call TRBJ1-1; D is unresolved. The CDR3 runs to 14 residues. Germline assignment: CDR1 SEHNR and CDR2 FQNEAQ (reference sequence). V gave up 8 bases and J gave up 1 base, with 14 bases separating them. In nucleotides, the CDR3 is TGTGCCAGCGGGATAGACGGCTCGAACACTGAAGCTTTCTTT. This translates into CASGIDGSNTEAFF.

The sample holds a few counts of this clonotype. The genes are TRBV27 and TRBJ1-5, with unresolved D. CDR3 size: 14 residues. V dropped 2 bases and J dropped 0 bases, with 5 bases sitting between them. The germline CDR1 and CDR2 sequences are MNHEY and SMNVEV (reference sequence). The CDR3 nucleotides read TGTGCCAGCAGTTTACCGGGTAGCAATCAGCCCCAGCATTTT. It is translated as CASSLPGSNQPQHF.

This clonotype showed up many times. V gene TRBV12-3 or TRBV12-4 combines with J gene TRBJ2-1; D ambiguous. This CDR3 has 11 residues. V was shortened by 4 bases and J by 10 bases, with 8 bases between the two germline ends. The DNA of the CDR3 is TGTGCCAGCAGTTCGCTAGTCGAGCAGTTCTTC. It codes for CASSSLVEQFF.

The CDR3 bases are TGCAGCGTTACGGGACAGGGTAATAACTATGGCTACACCTTC. It encodes CSVTGQGNNYGYTF. The chain carries TRBV29-1 and TRBJ1-2; 9 nucleotides line up with TRBD1. Germline V gene sequence: CDR1 SQVTM, CDR2 ANQGSEA. The CDR3 has 14 amino acids. After removal of 5 bases from V and 1 base from J, the junction contained 5 bases not matched to a gene.

This clonotype was seen a handful of times. The V call is TRBV7-9, the J call TRBJ1-1, with TRBD1 as a possible D gene (5 bases). The CDR3 is made up of 16 amino acids. The germline V gene encodes CDR1 SEHNR and CDR2 FQNEAQ (reference sequence). V lost 4 bases and J 1 base, leaving 16 bases between the germline ends. The CDR3 here is CASSSYRSGGNTEAFF. The CDR3 coding sequence is TGTGCCAGCAGCTCCTACCGTTCCGGGGGGAACACTGAAGCTTTCTTT.

This clonotype has just a few counts. The chain joins TRBV27 to TRBJ2-1; unclear D gene. This CDR3 contains 12 residues. CDR1 and CDR2 (germline): MNHEY, SMNVEV (reference sequence). Trimming left V 5 bases short and J 5 bases short, with 7 bases between. CDR3 bases: TGTGCCAGCAGTATTGGAAACAATGAGCAGTTCTTC. Translation gives CASSIGNNEQFF.

A word on this clonotype: As the CDR3 is not closed by the conserved phenylalanine or tryptophan, this likely results from a read error. The genes are TRBV4-3 and TRBJ2-1; D remains unclear. Germline loops: CDR1 LGHNA, CDR2 YSLEER. The CDR3 is made up of 14 amino acids. Trimming removed 1 base at V and 8 bases at J, with 12 bases between. The CDR3 nucleotides are TGCGCCAGCAGCCAAGGCCCCCTGGTCGATGAGCAGTTCTTG. Encoded protein: CASSQGPLVDEQFL.

This clonotype showed up just a few times. CDR3 sequence: CASSFSLAQTDTQYF. CDR3 nucleotides: TGTGCCAGCAGTTTTTCCCTAGCTCAAACAGATACGCAGTATTTT. V is TRBV28 and J is TRBJ2-3, with a weak D call TRBD2 (5 bases). This CDR3 region has 15 residues. Trimming removed 3 bases from V and 3 bases from J, with 13 bases in between. Germline V gene data show CDR1 as MDHEN and CDR2 as SYDVKM.

This clonotype was observed a handful of times. The gene calls are TRBV21-1 and TRBJ2-7. TRBV21-1 corresponds to a pseudogene. The CDR3 spans 11 residues. As DNA, the CDR3 is TGTGCCAGCAGCAAAGGGCACGAGCAGTACGTC. This encodes CASSKGHEQYV.

The V gene is TRBV4-2, the J gene TRBJ2-7; 9 bases line up with TRBD2. The length of the CDR3 is 14 residues. The germline V gene has CDR1 LGHNA and CDR2 YNFKEQ. Trimming at V came to 3 bases and at J to 5 bases, leaving 5 bases not matched to a gene. CDR3 loop: CASSQIGTSHEQYF. For the CDR3, the DNA is TGTGCCAGCAGCCAGATCGGGACTAGCCACGAGCAGTACTTC.

This clonotype has only a few counts. The V and J genes are TRBV4-1 and TRBJ1-5; maybe TRBD1 (6 bases). The germline CDR1 and CDR2 sequences are MGHRA and YSYEKL. The CDR3 loop spans 16 amino acids. The V end lost 3 bases, the J end lost 1 base, and 13 bases lay between the germline ends. In DNA, the CDR3 is TGCGCCAGCAGCCAGGGGGGGCTAGACAGCAATCAGCCCCAGCATTTT. This gives the protein CASSQGGLDSNQPQHF.

This clonotype showed up just a few times. The V call is TRBV5-1, the J call TRBJ1-1, with D possibly TRBD1 on 6 matching bases. Between the trimmed V and J ends, which lost 1 base and 1 base, there was a span of 11 bases. Germline V gene lookup returns CDR1 SGHRS and CDR2 YFSETQ. The CDR3 has 15 residues. DNA for the CDR3: TGCGCCAGCAGCTTGCCCGACAGGCCGAACACTGAAGCTTTCTTT. Translated: CASSLPDRPNTEAFF.

This chain links TRBV6-5 with TRBJ1-1; no clear D gene. This CDR3 is built from 13 residues. Looked up from germline, CDR1 is MNHEY and CDR2 is SVGAGI. The ends were cut back, 6 bases at V and 7 bases at J, with 15 bases in the middle. The CDR3 loop reads CASSPSLAGEAFF. Written as DNA, the CDR3 is TGTGCCAGCAGCCCCAGCTTGGCGGGTGAAGCTTTCTTT.

The table lists this clonotype with a few counts. The chain is built from TRBV9 and TRBJ2-3; TRBD2 aligns across 7 bases. Trimming took 6 bases from V and 1 from J; bases not matched to a gene: 2. The CDR3 covers 13 residues. Per the germline V gene, CDR1 is SGDLS and CDR2 is YYNGEE. The DNA of the CDR3 is TGTGCCAGCAATGGGGGGGGCACAGATACGCAGTATTTT. Protein sequence: CASNGGGTDTQYF. Combining the CDR3 with reference TRBV9 and TRBJ2-3 gives the whole variable domain DSGVTQTPKHLITATGQRVTLRCSPRSGDLSVYWYQQSLDQGLQFLIQYYNGEERAKGNILERFSAQQFPDLHSELNLSSLELGDSALYFCASNGGGTDTQYFGPGTRLTVL.

This clonotype has only a few counts. This rearrangement joins TRBV4-1 to TRBJ2-1, with TRBD2 matching over 9 bases. The CDR3 covers 15 residues. After removal of 1 base from V and 4 bases from J, the junction contained 2 bases not matched to a gene. Germline loops: CDR1 MGHRA, CDR2 YSYEKL. CDR3 nucleotides: TGCGCCAGCAGCCAAGGTGCGGGGGGGTACAATGAGCAGTTCTTC. It translates to CASSQGAGGYNEQFF.

A few counts support this clonotype. The chain has TRBV7-2 and TRBJ2-3; D remains unclear. Germline CDR1 and CDR2: SGHTA and FQGNSA. This CDR3 is 16 amino acids long. The V gene lost 2 bases and the J gene lost 1 base, with 13 bases spanning the gap. The CDR3 here is CASSLRYGGGTDTQYF. The CDR3 DNA sequence: TGTGCCAGCAGCTTAAGGTACGGCGGCGGCACAGATACGCAGTATTTT.

This clonotype has ten or more counts. The rearrangement joins TRBV13 to TRBJ2-2; no clear D. The V gene's germline CDR1 is PRHDT and CDR2 FYEKMQ (reference sequence). The CDR3 consists of 12 residues. Trimming stripped 1 base from V and 6 bases from J, with 3 bases between. The CDR3 reads CASSLVPGELFF. The CDR3 coding sequence is TGTGCCAGCAGCTTAGTCCCCGGGGAGCTGTTTTTT.

The chain joins TRBV27 to TRBJ1-5; tentatively, D is TRBD1 (5 bases). Per the germline V gene, CDR1 is MNHEY and CDR2 is SMNVEV (reference sequence). This CDR3 is built from 14 residues. Trimming pared 4 bases from V and 7 bases from J, leaving 14 bases between. This CDR3 is CASSYLQGAQPQHF. The CDR3 bases are TGTGCCAGCAGTTATTTGCAGGGTGCGCAGCCCCAGCATTTT.

The table lists this clonotype with a few counts. CDR3 sequence (DNA): TGCAGCGCTGCGGGGCAGGGTGGCGAGCAGTACTTC. Protein: CSAAGQGGEQYF. The V call is TRBV29-1, the J call TRBJ2-7, with a tentative D call TRBD2 (6 bases). Germline V gives CDR1 SQVTM, CDR2 ANQGSEA. This CDR3 spans 12 amino acids. The V gene lost 7 bases and the J gene lost 6 bases, with 16 bases spanning the gap.

This chain links TRBV2 with TRBJ2-1; D might be TRBD1 (6 bases). CDR1 and CDR2 from the germline V gene are SNHLY and FYNNEI. The CDR3 is 14 amino acids. The germline V and J ends were trimmed by 6 bases and 4 bases, with 13 bases remaining between them. The CDR3: CASRRQEAYNEQFF. In nucleotides, the CDR3 is TGTGCCAGCAGGCGACAGGAAGCATACAATGAGCAGTTCTTC.